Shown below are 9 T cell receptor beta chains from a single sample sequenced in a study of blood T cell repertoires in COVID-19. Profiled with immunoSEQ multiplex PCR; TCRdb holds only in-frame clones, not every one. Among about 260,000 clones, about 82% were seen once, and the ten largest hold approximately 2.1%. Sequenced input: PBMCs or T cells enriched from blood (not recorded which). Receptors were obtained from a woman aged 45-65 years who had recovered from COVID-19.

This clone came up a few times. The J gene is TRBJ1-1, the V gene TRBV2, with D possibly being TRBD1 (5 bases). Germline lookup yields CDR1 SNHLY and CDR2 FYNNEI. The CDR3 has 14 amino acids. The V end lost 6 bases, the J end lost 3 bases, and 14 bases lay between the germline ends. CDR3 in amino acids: CASRADTGHTEAFF. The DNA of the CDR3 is TGTGCCAGCAGGGCGGACACCGGTCACACTGAAGCTTTCTTT.

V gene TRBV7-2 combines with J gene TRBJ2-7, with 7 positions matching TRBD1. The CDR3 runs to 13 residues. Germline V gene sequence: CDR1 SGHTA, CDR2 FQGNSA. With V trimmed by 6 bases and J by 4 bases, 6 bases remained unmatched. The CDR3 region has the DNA TGTGCCAGCAGTAGGGACAGATTATACGAGCAGTACTTC. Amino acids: CASSRDRLYEQYF.

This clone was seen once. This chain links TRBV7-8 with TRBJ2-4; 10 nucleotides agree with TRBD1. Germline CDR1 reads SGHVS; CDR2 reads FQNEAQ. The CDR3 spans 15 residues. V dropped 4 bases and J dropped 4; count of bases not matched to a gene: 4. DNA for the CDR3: TGTGCCAGCAGCTGGGCGGGACAGGGGAAAAACATTCAGTACTTC. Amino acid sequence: CASSWAGQGKNIQYF. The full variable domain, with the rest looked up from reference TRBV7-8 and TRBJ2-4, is GAGVSQSPRYKVAKRGQDVALRCDPISGHVSLFWYQQALGQGPEFLTYFQNEAQLDKSGLPSDRFFAERPEGSVSTLKIQRTQQEDSAVYLCASSWAGQGKNIQYFGAGTRLSVL.

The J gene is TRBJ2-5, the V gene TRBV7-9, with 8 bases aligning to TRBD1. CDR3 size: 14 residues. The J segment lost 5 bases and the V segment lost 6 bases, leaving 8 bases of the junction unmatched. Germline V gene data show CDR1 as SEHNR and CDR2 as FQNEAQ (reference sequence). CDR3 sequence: CASRSRTGLETQYF. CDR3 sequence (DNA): TGTGCCAGCAGGTCCAGGACAGGGTTGGAGACCCAGTACTTC.

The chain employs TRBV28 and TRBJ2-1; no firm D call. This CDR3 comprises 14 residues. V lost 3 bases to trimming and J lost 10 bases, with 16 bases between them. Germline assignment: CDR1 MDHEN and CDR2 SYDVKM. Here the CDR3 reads CASSFVAPRREQFF. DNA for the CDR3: TGTGCCAGCAGTTTCGTAGCCCCCCGCCGGGAGCAGTTCTTC.

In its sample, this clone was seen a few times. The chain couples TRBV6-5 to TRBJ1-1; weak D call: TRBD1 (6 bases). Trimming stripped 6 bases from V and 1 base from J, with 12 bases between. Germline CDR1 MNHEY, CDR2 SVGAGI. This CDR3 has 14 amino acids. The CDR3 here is CASRHDRPNTEAFF. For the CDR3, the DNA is TGTGCCAGCAGACATGACAGGCCGAACACTGAAGCTTTCTTT.

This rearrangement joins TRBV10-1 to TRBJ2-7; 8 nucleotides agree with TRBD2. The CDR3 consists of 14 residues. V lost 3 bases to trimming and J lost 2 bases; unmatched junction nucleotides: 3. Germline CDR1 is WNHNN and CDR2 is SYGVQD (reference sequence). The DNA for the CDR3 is TGCGCCAGCAGTGAAGGTAGCGGGGCCTACGAGCAGTACTTC. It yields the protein CASSEGSGAYEQYF.

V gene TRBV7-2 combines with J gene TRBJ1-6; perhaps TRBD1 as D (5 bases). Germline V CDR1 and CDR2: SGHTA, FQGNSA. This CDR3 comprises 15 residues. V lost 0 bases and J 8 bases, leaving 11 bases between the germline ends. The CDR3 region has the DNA TGTGCCAGCAGCTTAGCTCGTCAGGGTCATTCACCCCTCCACTTT. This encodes CASSLARQGHSPLHF. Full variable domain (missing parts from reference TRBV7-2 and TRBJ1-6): GAGVSQSPSNKVTEKGKDVELRCDPISGHTALYWYRQSLGQGLEFLIYFQGNSAPDKSGLPSDRFSAERTGGSVSTLTIQRTQQEDSAVYLCASSLARQGHSPLHFGNGTRLTVT.

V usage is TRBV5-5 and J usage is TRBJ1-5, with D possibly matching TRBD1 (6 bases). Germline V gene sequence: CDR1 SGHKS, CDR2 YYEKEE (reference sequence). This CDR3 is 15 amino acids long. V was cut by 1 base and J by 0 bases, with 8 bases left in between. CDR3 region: CASSLRGYSNQPQHF. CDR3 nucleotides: TGTGCCAGCAGCTTGAGGGGGTATAGCAATCAGCCCCAGCATTTT.